Here is one T cell receptor (beta chain) with its context. At the deep level, the assay was run. Some clones are missing from TCRdb's copy, which holds only in-frame ones; the method was immunoSEQ multiplex PCR. In the table there are some 2.3 million clones, about 92% of which are singletons. This entry is derived from a study of shared clonotypes between healthy human individuals. CDR3 length equals 11 residues. V gave up 5 bases and J gave up 11 bases, with 15 bases separating them. Germline values: CDR1 GTSNPN, CDR2 SVGIG (reference sequence). V is TRBV30 and J is TRBJ1-1; the D is unclear. The source is a man aged 18 to 30 in good health. Some clones in this sample may be carry-over from other donors' samples. Material: naive CD4+ T cells from PBMCs. Subset meaning: CD45RA+ positively selected. For the CDR3, the DNA is TGTGCCTGGGAGGGTACGGCAGTGGCTTTCTTT. Translated, it gives CAWEGTAVAFF.